This TCR beta chain was recorded in a study of blood T cell repertoires in COVID-19. Study information: Whether acute or convalescent, the COVID-19 samples came from the United States, Italy and Spain. PBMCs, B-cell-depleted T cells, or T cells were the source of the cDNA or gDNA that made up the material.

Per the authors' pipeline: Cell counts per sample came from amplifying reference gene primers. Clones were sequenced by immunoSEQ multiplex PCR, and TCRdb holds only the in-frame ones, with some missing. V and J calls and clone size follow that table, whereas D and trimming were derived from the DNA. The table has around 100,000 clones, almost 80% seen once. The CDR3 totals 18 residues. Deletions cut 5 bases from V and 5 bases from J, with 27 bases between. Germline lookup yields CDR1 LNHDA and CDR2 SQIVND (reference sequence). The gene calls are TRBV19 and TRBJ1-1, with D possibly being TRBD1 (5 bases). The TCR originated in a woman in her 70s with acute or convalescent COVID-19. Material for sequencing was peripheral blood. In nucleotides, the CDR3 is TGTGCCAGTAGTTCTCCGGGCCGTATGGGTAAAGCAGGGACTGAAGCTTTCTTT. It is translated as CASSSPGRMGKAGTEAFF.